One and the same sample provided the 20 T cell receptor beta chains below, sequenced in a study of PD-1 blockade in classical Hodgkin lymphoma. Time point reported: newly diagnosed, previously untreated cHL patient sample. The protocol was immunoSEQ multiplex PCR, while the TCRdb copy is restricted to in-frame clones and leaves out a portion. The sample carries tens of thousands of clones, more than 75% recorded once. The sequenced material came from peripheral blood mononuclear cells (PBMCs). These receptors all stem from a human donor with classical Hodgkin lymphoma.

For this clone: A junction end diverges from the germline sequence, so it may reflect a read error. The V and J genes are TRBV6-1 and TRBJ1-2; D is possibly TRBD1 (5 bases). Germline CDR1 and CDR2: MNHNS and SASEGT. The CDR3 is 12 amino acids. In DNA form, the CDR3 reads TGTGCTAGCACAGAGGGGAGACATGGCTACACCTTC. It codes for CASTEGRHGYTF.

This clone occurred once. CDR3 region: CASRDSSNQPQHF. CDR3 DNA sequence: TGTGCCAGCCGGGACTCCAGCAATCAGCCCCAGCATTTT. The chain links TRBV18 to TRBJ1-5, with D possibly being TRBD1 (5 bases). Germline V gene data show CDR1 as KGHSH and CDR2 as LQKENI. CDR3 length: 13 residues. Trimming pared 8 bases from V and 1 base from J, leaving 9 bases between.

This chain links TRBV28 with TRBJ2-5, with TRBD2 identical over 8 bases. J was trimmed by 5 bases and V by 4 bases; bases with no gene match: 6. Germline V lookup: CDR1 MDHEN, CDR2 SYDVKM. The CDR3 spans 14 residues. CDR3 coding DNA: TGTGCCAGCAGTTACCTTGGCGGGGGGGAGACCCAGTACTTC. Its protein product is CASSYLGGGETQYF.

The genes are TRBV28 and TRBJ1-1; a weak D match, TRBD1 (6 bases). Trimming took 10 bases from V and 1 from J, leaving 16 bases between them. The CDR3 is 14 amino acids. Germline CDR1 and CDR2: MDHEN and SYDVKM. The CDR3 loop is CATWGGLWNTEAFF. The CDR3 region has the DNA TGTGCCACTTGGGGGGGGCTTTGGAACACTGAAGCTTTCTTT.

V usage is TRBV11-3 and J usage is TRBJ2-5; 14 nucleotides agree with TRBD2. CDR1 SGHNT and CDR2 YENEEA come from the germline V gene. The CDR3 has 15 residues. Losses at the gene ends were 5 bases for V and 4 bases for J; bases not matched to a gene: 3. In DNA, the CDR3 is TGTGCCAGCAGCCCCGGGACTAGCGGGAGAGAGACCCAGTACTTC. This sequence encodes CASSPGTSGRETQYF.

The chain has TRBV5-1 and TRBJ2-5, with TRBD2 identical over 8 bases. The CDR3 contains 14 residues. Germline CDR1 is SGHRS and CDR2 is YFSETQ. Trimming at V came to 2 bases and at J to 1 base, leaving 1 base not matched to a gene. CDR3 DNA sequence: TGCGCCAGCAGCTTTACTAGCGGCCAAGAGACCCAGTACTTC. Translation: CASSFTSGQETQYF.

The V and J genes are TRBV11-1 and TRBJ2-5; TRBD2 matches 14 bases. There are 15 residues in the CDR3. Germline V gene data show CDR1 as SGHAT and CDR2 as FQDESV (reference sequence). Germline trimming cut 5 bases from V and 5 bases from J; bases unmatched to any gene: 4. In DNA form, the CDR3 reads TGTGCCAGCAGCCTACGGACTAGCGGGAGGGAGACCCAGTACTTC. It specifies CASSLRTSGRETQYF.

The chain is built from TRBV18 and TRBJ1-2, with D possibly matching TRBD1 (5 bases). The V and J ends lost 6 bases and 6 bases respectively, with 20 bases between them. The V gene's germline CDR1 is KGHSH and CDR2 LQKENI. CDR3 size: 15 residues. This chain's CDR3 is CASSPQKPGWDGYTF. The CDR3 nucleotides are TGTGCCAGCTCTCCTCAAAAACCAGGGTGGGATGGCTACACCTTC.

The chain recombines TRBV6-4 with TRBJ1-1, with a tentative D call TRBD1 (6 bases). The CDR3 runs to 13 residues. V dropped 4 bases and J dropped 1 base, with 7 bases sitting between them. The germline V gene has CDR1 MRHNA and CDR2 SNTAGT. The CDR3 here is CASSGQANTEAFF. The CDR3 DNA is TGTGCCAGCAGTGGACAGGCGAACACTGAAGCTTTCTTT.

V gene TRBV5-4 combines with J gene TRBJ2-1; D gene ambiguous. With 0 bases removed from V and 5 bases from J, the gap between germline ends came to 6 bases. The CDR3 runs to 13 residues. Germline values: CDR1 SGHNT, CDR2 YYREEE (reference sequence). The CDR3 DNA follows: TGTGCCAGCAGCTTGGTCCGTAACAATGAGCAGTTCTTC. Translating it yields CASSLVRNNEQFF.

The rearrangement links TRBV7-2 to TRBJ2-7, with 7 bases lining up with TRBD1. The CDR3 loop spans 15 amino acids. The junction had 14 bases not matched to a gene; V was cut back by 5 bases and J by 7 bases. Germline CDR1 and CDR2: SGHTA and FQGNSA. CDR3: CASSLSGRGFDEQYF. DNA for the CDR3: TGTGCCAGCAGCCTATCCGGCAGGGGGTTTGATGAGCAGTACTTC. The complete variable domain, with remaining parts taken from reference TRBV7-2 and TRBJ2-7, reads GAGVSQSPSNKVTEKGKDVELRCDPISGHTALYWYRQSLGQGLEFLIYFQGNSAPDKSGLPSDRFSAERTGGSVSTLTIQRTQQEDSAVYLCASSLSGRGFDEQYFGPGTRLTVT.

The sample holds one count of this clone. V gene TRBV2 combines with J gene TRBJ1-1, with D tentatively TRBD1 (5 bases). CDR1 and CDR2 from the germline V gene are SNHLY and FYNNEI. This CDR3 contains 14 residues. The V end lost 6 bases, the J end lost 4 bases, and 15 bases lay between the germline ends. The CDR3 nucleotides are TGTGCCAGCAGGGATAGCGTTGGGGGCACTGAAGCTTTCTTT. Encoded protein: CASRDSVGGTEAFF.

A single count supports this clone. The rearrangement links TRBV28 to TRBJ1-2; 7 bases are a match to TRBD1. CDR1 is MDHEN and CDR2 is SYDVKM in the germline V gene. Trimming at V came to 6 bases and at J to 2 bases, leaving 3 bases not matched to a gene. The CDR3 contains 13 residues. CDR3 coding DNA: TGTGCCAGCAGACTACAGGGGAACTATGGCTACACCTTC. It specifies CASRLQGNYGYTF.

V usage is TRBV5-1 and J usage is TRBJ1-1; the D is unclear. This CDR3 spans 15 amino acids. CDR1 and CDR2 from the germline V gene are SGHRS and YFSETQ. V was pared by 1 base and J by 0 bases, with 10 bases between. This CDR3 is CASSLTRTLNTEAFF. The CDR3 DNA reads TGCGCCAGCAGCTTGACACGTACTTTGAACACTGAAGCTTTCTTT.

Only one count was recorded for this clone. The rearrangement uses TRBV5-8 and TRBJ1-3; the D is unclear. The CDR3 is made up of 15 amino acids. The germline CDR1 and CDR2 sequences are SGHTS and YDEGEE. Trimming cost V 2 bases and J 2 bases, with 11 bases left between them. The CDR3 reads CASSFFETPGNTIYF. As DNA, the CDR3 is TGTGCCAGCAGCTTTTTCGAGACGCCTGGAAACACCATATATTTT.

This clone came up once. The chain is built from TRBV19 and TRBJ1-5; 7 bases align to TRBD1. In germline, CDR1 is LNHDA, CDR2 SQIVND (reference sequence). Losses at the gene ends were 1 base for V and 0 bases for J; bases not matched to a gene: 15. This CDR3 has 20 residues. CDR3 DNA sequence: TGTGCCAGTAGTATAGGATTCGCAGGGGGTCTTATCTTTAGCAATCAGCCCCAGCATTTT. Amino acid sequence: CASSIGFAGGLIFSNQPQHF.

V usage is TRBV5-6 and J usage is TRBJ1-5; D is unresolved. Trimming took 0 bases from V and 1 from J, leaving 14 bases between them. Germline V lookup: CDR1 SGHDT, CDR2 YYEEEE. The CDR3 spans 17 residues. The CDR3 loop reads CASSLGKGSGSNQPQHF. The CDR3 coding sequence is TGTGCCAGCAGCTTGGGGAAGGGAAGCGGGAGCAATCAGCCCCAGCATTTT.

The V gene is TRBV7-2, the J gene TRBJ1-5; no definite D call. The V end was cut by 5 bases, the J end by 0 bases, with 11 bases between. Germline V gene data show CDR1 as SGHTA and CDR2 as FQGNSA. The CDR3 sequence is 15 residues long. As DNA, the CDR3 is TGTGCCAGCAGCAAACAAGTAGATAGCAATCAGCCCCAGCATTTT. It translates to CASSKQVDSNQPQHF.

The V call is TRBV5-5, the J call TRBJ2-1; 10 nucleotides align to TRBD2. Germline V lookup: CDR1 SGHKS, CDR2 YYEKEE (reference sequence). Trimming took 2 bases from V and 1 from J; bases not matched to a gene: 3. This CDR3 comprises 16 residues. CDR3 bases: TGTGCCAGCAGCTTAAGGACTAGCGGATCCTACAATGAGCAGTTCTTC. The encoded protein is CASSLRTSGSYNEQFF.

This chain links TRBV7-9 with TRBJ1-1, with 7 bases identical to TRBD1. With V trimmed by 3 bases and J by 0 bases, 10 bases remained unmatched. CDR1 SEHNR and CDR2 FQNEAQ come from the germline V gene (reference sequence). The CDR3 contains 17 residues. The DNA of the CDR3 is TGTGCCAGCAGCTTCCCGACAGGGAGAATTTTGAACACTGAAGCTTTCTTT. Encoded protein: CASSFPTGRILNTEAFF.